This T cell receptor (beta chain) was identified in a study of blood T cells in healthy people across ages. Study summary: Template switching recovered approximately one barcoded beta molecule for every two T cells. Study conclusions and caveats: Significant beta diversity loss was already apparent by age roughly 44, declining roughly linearly.

Sample-barcoded 5' priming and a J-beta primer mix drove a second PCR of about 7 to 12 cycles. TCRdb ran MiXCR on the 5' RACE reads and lists one entry per CDR3 protein. The table lists 650,000 to 1,000,000 distinct CDR3 sequences, about 36% of them singletons, with over 10% in the top ten. Comments on this clonotype: Its antigen is unknown.

This sequence originates from a man younger than 35 in good health. Sequences were obtained from blood.

CDR3 in DNA: TGCAGTGCTCCCTCATATAATGGCAAGGATGAGCAGTTCTTC. Its protein product is CSAPSYNGKDEQFF. The rearrangement links TRBV20-1 to TRBJ2-1; D not resolved. Germline-derived CDR1 and CDR2 are DFQATT and SNEGSKA (reference sequence). Trimming left V 5 bases short and J 8 bases short, with 19 bases between. The CDR3 extends over 14 amino acids.